Included here is one T cell receptor beta chain sequence, with context. A much more abundant neighbour one base away suggests this may be a read error. This record comes from a study of regulatory T cells in long-lasting Graves disease. Looked up from germline, CDR1 is SEHNR and CDR2 is FQNEAQ (reference sequence). The CDR3 is 14 amino acids. Time point here: newly diagnosed GD, antithyroid drugs for less than 3 months. From PBMCs, RNA was extracted and then used to make the TCR library. Construction of TCR beta libraries relied on iRepertoire HTBI primers and on Arm-PCR targeting CDR3 regions. TCRdb ran MiXCR on the multiplex PCR reads and lists one entry per CDR3 protein. The table shows hundreds of thousands of distinct CDR3 sequences, with roughly 15% occurring only once. This same sample was also taken into another study, of T cells in Graves' hyperthyroidism and ophthalmopathy. That report adds: Lactation, pregnancy, other autoimmune disease or uncontrolled infection led to exclusion of patients.

The sequence derives from a woman under 40 with Graves disease. The chain is built from TRBV7-9 and TRBJ2-1; TRBD2 aligns across 13 bases. Sequenced here: peripheral blood mononuclear cells (PBMCs), sampled at new diagnosis, from a patient treated with antithyroid drugs. The CDR3 DNA follows: TGTGCCAGCACCGATTCGAAGGGACTAGCGGGGCAGTCCTTC. Protein sequence: CASTDSKGLAGQSF.